This T cell receptor (beta chain) was profiled in a study of cytomegalovirus exposure and HLA in healthy donors. Study context: HLA-typed donors were the source of some 85 million unique TCRs, which an early data release held.

Amplification used 60 Vbeta primers and 13 Jbeta primers. Method: immunoSEQ multiplex PCR; TCRdb's copy keeps in-frame clones and lacks some. This sample has about 130,000 clones, with around two thirds found just once. Sequenced sample: PBMCs. The sequence came from a man in his 60s in good health and CMV-seropositive.

CDR3 sequence (DNA): TGTGCCAGTTGCCCAACTAGGATCACAGATACGCAGTATTTT. It encodes CASCPTRITDTQYF. The chain carries TRBV2 and TRBJ2-3; D might be TRBD2 (5 bases). V lost 9 bases and J lost 2, with 15 bases in between. The CDR3 is 14 amino acids. Germline loops: CDR1 SNHLY, CDR2 FYNNEI.